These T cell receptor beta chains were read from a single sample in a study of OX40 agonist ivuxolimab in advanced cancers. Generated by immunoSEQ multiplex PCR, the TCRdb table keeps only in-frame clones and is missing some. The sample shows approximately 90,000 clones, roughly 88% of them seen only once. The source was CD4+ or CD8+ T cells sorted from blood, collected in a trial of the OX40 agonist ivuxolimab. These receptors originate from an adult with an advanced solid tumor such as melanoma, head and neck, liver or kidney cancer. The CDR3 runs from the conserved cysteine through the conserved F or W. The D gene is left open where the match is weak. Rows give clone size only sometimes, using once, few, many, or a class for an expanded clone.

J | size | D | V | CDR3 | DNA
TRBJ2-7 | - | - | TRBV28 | CASSPPSLGQYF | TGTGCCAGCAGCCCGCCTTCCCTCGGGCAGTACTTC
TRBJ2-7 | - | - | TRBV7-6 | CASSLARDGSYEQYF | TGTGCCAGCAGCTTAGCTCGAGATGGGAGCTACGAGCAGTACTTC
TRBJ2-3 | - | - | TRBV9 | CASSPDPRTDTQYF | TGTGCCAGCAGCCCCGACCCCAGGACAGATACGCAGTATTTT
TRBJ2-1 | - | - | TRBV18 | CASSPSETDEQFF | TGTGCCAGCTCACCGAGCGAGACGGATGAGCAGTTCTTC
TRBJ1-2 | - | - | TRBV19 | CASVNPGGMHGYTF | TGTGCCAGTGTCAACCCGGGGGGGATGCATGGCTACACCTTC
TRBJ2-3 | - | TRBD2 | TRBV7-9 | CASSHILAGGVDTQYF | TGTGCCAGCAGCCACATACTAGCGGGAGGGGTGGATACGCAGTATTTT
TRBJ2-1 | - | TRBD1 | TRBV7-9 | CASSPRQGARYNEQFF | TGTGCCAGCAGCCCTCGACAGGGGGCAAGATACAATGAGCAGTTCTTC
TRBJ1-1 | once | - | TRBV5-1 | CASSLAAGWEAFF | TGCGCCAGCAGCTTGGCCGCAGGGTGGGAAGCTTTCTTT
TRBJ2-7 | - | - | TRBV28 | CASSPVWGRQYF | TGTGCCAGCAGTCCCGTCTGGGGAAGGCAGTACTTC
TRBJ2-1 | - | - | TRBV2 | CASSEHLQSYNEQFF | TGTGCCAGCAGTGAACATCTGCAGTCCTACAATGAGCAGTTCTTC
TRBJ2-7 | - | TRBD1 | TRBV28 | CASSLGGQGAPYEQYF | TGTGCCAGCAGTTTGGGGGGACAGGGGGCCCCCTACGAGCAGTACTTC
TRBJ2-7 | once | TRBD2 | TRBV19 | CASSSLAGEQYF | TGTGCCAGTAGTAGCCTAGCGGGGGAGCAGTACTTC
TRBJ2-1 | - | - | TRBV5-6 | CASRKWGIGYSGNEQFF | TGTGCCAGCCGTAAGTGGGGGATTGGTTATTCAGGCAATGAGCAGTTCTTC
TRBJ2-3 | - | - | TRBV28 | CASSLLSAGSHTQYF | TGTGCCAGCAGTTTATTGAGCGCCGGGTCCCATACGCAGTATTTT
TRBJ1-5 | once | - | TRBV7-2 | CASSLGVSQPQHF | TGTGCCAGCAGCTTAGGAGTGTCGCAGCCCCAGCATTTT
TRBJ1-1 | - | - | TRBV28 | CASSQLGREEPEAFF | TGTGCCAGCAGCCAACTCGGACGGGAAGAGCCTGAAGCTTTCTTT
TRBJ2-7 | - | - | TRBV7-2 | CASSFLGGEQYF | TGTGCCAGCAGCTTCTTGGGGGGTGAGCAGTACTTC
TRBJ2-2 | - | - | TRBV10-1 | CASSVSGLTGELFF | TGCGCCAGCAGTGTCAGCGGTCTCACCGGGGAGCTGTTTTTT
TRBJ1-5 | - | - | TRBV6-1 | CASSGQTGNQPQHF | TGTGCCAGCAGTGGCCAAACAGGGAATCAGCCCCAGCATTTT
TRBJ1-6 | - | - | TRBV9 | CASSTLAGGNSPLHF | TGTGCCAGCAGCACCCTAGCCGGGGGTAATTCACCCCTCCACTTT
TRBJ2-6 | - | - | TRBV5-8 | CASSETVGANVLTF | TGTGCCAGCAGCGAGACAGTTGGGGCCAACGTCCTGACTTTC